The sequence of this T cell receptor beta chain was determined in a study of cytomegalovirus exposure and HLA in healthy donors. Study overall: From about 200 million T cells, an earlier analysis saw roughly 120 million unique TCR beta sequences. Approximately 85 million unique TCRs from HLA-typed donors were held in an early release of data.

This CDR3 contains 15 residues. Germline CDR1 and CDR2: GTSNPN and SVGIG (reference sequence). V was clipped by 2 bases and J by 0 bases, with 11 bases between them. It was with 60 Vbeta and 13 Jbeta primers that the PCR ran. Original processing notes: Roughly 80 million unique TCR beta chains, roughly 11 million shared, were counted in a later analysis. Clones were read by immunoSEQ multiplex PCR, and TCRdb kept only the in-frame ones, dropping some. V and J calls and clone size are as listed in that table; D and trimming were resolved from the DNA. Among roughly 150,000 clones, 75% to 90% were seen once, and the ten largest hold approximately 2.1%.

This sequence originates from a male donor in good health and CMV-seronegative. The sample taken for sequencing was PBMCs. The chain carries TRBV30 and TRBJ1-3; no definite D call. CDR3 in DNA: TGTGCCTGGAGTTGGAGATTAATCTCTGGAAACACCATATATTTT. Translating it yields CAWSWRLISGNTIYF.